This T cell receptor (beta chain) was identified during a study of blood T cell repertoires in COVID-19. Study overall: Italy, Spain and the United States were the sources of the convalescent and acute COVID-19 samples.

Assay used: immunoSEQ multiplex PCR; TCRdb lists only in-frame clones, some missing. This table has roughly 170,000 clones, about 75% appearing once. CDR3 size: 17 residues. Germline V gene data show CDR1 as LGHNA and CDR2 as YNFKEQ. V lost 8 bases, J lost 5 bases, and 14 bases stayed unmatched. This sequence joins TRBV4-2 and TRBJ2-3; 12 nucleotides agree with TRBD2. Sample: peripheral blood. This sequence originates from a woman between 65 and 79 years old with acute or convalescent COVID-19. CDR3 sequence reads: CASFGGTSGRKRDTQYF. The CDR3 DNA is TGTGCCAGCTTCGGGGGGACTAGCGGGCGAAAAAGAGATACGCAGTATTTT.